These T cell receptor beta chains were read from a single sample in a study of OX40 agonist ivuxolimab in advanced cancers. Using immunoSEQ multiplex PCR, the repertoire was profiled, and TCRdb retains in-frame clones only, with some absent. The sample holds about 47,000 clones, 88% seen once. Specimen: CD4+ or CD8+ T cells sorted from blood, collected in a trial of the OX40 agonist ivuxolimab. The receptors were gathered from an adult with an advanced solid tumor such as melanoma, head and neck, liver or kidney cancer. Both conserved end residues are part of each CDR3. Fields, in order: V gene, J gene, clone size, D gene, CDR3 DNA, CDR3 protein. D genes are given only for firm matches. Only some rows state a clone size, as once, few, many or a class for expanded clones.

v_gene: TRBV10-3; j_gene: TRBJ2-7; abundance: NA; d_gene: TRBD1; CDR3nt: TGTGCCATCAGGGCCCCCGGGACAGGGGTTGGTGAGCAGTACTTC; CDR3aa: CAIRAPGTGVGEQYF
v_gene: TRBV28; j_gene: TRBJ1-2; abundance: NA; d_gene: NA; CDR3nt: TGTGCCAGCAGTGCAGGGTGGCGCGACTATGGCTACACCTTC; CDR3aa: CASSAGWRDYGYTF
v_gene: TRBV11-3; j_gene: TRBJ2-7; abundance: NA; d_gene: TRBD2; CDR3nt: TGTGCCAGCAACCCCCTGAGCGGGAGGGTCGACGAGCAGTACTTC; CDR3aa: CASNPLSGRVDEQYF
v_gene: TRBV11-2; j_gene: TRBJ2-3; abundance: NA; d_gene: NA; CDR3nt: TGTGCCAGCAGCTTACTTGTCGAGGCCTCAGCAGATACGCAGTATTTT; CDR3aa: CASSLLVEASADTQYF
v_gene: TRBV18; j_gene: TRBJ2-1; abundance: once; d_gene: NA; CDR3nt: TGTGCCAGCTCACCCGGTCAGGGAGGTGAGCAGTTCTTC; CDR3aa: CASSPGQGGEQFF
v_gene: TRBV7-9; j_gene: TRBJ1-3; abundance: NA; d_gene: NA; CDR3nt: TGTGCCAGCAGCTTAGGGGGCAGCTACTCTGGAAACACCATATATTTT; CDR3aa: CASSLGGSYSGNTIYF
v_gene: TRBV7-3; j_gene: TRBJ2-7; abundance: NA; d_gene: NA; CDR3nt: TGTGCCAGCAGCTTAACGGGCTCGGCAGGGGCAGGGTACGAGCAGTACTTC; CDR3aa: CASSLTGSAGAGYEQYF
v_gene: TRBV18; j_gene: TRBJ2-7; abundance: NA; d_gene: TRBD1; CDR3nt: TGTGCCAGCTCACCATCCTCCTCGGCAGGGGGTTCCGAGCAGTACTTC; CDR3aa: CASSPSSSAGGSEQYF
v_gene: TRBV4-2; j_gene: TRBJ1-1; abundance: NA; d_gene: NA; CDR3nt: TGTGCCAGCAGCCAAGAAAGGTTAGACTCTGAAGCTTTCTTT; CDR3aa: CASSQERLDSEAFF
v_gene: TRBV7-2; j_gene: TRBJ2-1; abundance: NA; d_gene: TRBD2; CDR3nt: TGTGCCAGCAGGACTAGCGGTTACAATGAGCAGTTCTTC; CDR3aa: CASRTSGYNEQFF
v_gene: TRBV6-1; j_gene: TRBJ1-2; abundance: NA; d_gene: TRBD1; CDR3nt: TGTGCCAGCAGTCGGGACAGGTCTCCCCTCTATGGCTACACCTTC; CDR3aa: CASSRDRSPLYGYTF
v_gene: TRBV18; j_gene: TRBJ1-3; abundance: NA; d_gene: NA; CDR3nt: TGTGCCAGCTCACCACCGCAGGGAAACACCATATATTTT; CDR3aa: CASSPPQGNTIYF
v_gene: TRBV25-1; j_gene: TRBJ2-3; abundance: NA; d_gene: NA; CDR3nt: TGTGCCAGCAGTGACCTTGTCTTGGTGCAGTATTTT; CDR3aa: CASSDLVLVQYF
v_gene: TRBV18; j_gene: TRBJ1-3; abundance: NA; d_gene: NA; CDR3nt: TGTGCCAGCTCACCAACGGCAGGCCCATTCTCTGGAAACACCATATATTTT; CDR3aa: CASSPTAGPFSGNTIYF
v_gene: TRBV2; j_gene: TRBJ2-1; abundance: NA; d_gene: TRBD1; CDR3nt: TGTGCCAGCAGTGGCACGTGGACAGGGGGCGCGTCCTACAATGAGCAGTTCTTC; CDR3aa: CASSGTWTGGASYNEQFF
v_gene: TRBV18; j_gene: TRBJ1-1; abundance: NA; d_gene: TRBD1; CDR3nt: TGTGCCAGCTCACCACGGACAGGGGGCAGGCGCACTGAAGCTTTCTTT; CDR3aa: CASSPRTGGRRTEAFF
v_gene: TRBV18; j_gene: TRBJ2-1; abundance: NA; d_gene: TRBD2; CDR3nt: TGTGCCAGCTCACCGGGCCTTAGCGGGAGGGGCACCTACAATGAGCAGTTCTTC; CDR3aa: CASSPGLSGRGTYNEQFF
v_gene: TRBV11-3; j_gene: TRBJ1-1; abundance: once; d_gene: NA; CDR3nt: TGTGCCAGCGGGGGGTACACTGAAGCTTTCTTT; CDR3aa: CASGGYTEAFF
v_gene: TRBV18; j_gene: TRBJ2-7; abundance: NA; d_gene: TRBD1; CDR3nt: TGTGCCAGCTCACCACCGGGACAGGGGAAGTACGAGCAGTACTTC; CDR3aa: CASSPPGQGKYEQYF
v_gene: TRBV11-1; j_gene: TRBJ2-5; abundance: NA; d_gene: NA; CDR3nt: TGTGCCAGCAGCGGCGGGGCCCAAGAGACCCAGTACTTC; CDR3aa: CASSGGAQETQYF
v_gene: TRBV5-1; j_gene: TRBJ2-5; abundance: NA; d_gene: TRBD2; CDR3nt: TGCGCCAGCAGCCTGGTGGCTAGCGGCGAAGAGACCCAGTACTTC; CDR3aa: CASSLVASGEETQYF
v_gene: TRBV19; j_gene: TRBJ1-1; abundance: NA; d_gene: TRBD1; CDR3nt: TGTGCCAGTAGTATACAGGGGGCGAGGAACACTGAAGCTTTCTTT; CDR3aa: CASSIQGARNTEAFF
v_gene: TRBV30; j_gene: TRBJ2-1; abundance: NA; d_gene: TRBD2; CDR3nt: TGTGCCTGGAGTGAGGTTAGCGGGAGCGATGAGCAGTTCTTC; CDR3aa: CAWSEVSGSDEQFF
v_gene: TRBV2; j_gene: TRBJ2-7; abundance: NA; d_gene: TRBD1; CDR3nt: TGTGCCAGCAGCCTCCGGGACAGGGGTTACGAGCAGTACTTC; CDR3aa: CASSLRDRGYEQYF
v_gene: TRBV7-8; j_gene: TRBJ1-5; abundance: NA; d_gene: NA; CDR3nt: TGTGCCAGCAGCTTTTTGGAGACCAATCAGCCCCAGCATTTT; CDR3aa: CASSFLETNQPQHF
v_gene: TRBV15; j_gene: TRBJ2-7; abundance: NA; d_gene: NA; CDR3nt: TGTGCCACCAGCAGAGATCGAAGGCAGAGCTACGAGCAGTACTTC; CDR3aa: CATSRDRRQSYEQYF
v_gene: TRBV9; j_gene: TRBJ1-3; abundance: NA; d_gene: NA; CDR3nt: TGTGCCAGCAGCCAGGGGCTGGTGGCAGGAAACACCATATATTTT; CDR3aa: CASSQGLVAGNTIYF
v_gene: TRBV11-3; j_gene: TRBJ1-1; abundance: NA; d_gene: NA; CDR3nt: TGTGCCAGCAGACCAGGGGACACTGAAGCTTTCTTT; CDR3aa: CASRPGDTEAFF
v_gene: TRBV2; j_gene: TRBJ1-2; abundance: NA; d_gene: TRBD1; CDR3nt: TGTGCCAGCAGACAGACAGGGCTCTATGGCTACACCTTC; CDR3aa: CASRQTGLYGYTF
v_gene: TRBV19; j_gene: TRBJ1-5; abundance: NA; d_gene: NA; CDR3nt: TGTGCCAGTATTCAGAAGGGTAGAGGCAATCAGCCCCAGCATTTT; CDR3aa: CASIQKGRGNQPQHF
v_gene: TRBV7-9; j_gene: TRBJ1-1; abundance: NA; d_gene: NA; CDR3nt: TGTGCCAGCAACCCTGCACATATGAACACTGAAGCTTTCTTT; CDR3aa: CASNPAHMNTEAFF
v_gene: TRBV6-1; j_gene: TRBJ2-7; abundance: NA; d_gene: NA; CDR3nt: TGTGCCAGCACCTTAGAGGGGGTTTCCTACGAGCAGTACTTC; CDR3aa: CASTLEGVSYEQYF
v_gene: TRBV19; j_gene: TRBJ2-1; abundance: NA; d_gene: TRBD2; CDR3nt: TGTGCCAGTAGCACCCCGAGGGAGGGGTACAATGAGCAGTTCTTC; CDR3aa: CASSTPREGYNEQFF
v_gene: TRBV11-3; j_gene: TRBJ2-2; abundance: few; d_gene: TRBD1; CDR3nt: TGTGCCAGCAGCCGACAGGGGGTGGCTGTAAACGCCGGGGAGCTGTTTTTT; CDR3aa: CASSRQGVAVNAGELFF
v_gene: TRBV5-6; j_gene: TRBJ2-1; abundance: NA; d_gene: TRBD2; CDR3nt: TGTGCCAGCAGCTTGGCCACTAGCGGGAGGAATGAGCAGTTCTTC; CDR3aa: CASSLATSGRNEQFF
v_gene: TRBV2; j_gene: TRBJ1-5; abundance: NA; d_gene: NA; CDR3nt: TGTGCCAGCACTCCTGACTCTGGAGGCAATCAGCCCCAGCATTTT; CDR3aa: CASTPDSGGNQPQHF
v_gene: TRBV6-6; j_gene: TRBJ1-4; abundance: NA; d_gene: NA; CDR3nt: TGTGCCAGCAGTTACGGAACAGGGGAAAAACTGTTTTTT; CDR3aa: CASSYGTGEKLFF
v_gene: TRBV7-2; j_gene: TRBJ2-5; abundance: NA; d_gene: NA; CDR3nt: TGTGCCAGCAGCTTCAGGGTGGATGAGACCCAGTACTTC; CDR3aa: CASSFRVDETQYF
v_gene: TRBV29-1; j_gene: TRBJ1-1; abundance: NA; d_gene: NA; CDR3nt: TGCAGCGTTGTCCACCGGGGGAACACTGAAGCTTTCTTT; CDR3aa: CSVVHRGNTEAFF
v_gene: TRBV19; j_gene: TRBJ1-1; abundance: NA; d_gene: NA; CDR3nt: TGTGCCAGTATTGCGCGAGGGATAATGGCTATTGAAGCTTTCTTT; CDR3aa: CASIARGIMAIEAFF
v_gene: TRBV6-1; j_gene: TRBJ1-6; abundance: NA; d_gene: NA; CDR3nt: TGTGCCAGCAGTGAGGTGGTGGATTCACCCCTCCACTTT; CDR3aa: CASSEVVDSPLHF
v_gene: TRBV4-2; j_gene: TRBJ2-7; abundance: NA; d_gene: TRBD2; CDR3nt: TGTGCCAGCAGCTTGGCCCCAGCTAGCGGGAGTAGCTCCTACGAGCAGTACTTC; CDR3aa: CASSLAPASGSSSYEQYF
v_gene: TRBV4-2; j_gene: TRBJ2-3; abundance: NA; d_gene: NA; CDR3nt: TGTGCCAGCAGCCAAGGTAGACAGGGCCGGGGGGTGGATACGCAGTATTTT; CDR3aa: CASSQGRQGRGVDTQYF
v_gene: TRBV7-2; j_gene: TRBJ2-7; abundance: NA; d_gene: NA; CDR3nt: TGTGCCAGCAGCTTACAGGGAGGTCGGAACGAGCAGTACTTC; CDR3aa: CASSLQGGRNEQYF
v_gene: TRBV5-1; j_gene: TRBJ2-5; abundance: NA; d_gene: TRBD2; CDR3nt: TGCGCCAGCAGCTTGTCCGGGACTAGCGGGACAGAGACCCAGTACTTC; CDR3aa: CASSLSGTSGTETQYF
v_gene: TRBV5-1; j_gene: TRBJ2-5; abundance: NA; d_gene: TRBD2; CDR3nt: TGCGCCAGCAGAAGCACCCGCGGGAGTCGAGAGACCCAGTACTTC; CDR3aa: CASRSTRGSRETQYF
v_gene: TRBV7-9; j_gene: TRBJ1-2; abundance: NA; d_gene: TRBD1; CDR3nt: TGTGCCAGCAGCTTAGGACAGGGGATTTATGGCTACACCTTC; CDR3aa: CASSLGQGIYGYTF
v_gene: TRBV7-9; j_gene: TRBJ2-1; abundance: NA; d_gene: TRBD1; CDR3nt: TGTGCCAGCAGCTTAGCGAACAGGGGAAATGAGCAGTTCTTC; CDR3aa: CASSLANRGNEQFF
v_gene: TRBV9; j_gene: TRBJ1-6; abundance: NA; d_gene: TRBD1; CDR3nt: TGTGCCAGCAGCGTAGAACAGGGGGGAAATTCACCCCTCCACTTT; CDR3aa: CASSVEQGGNSPLHF
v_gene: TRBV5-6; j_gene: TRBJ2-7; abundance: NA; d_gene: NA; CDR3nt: TGTGCCAGCAGCTTGCTGGGGAACGAGCAGTACTTC; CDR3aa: CASSLLGNEQYF
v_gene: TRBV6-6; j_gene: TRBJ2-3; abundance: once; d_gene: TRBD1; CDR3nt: TGTGCCAGCAGTCTGCAGGGACAGTCCACAGATACGCAGTATTTT; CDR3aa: CASSLQGQSTDTQYF
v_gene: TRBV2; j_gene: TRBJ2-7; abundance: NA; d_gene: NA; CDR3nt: TGTGCCAGCAGTGAAGACTATCACGACGAGCAGTACTTC; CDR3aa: CASSEDYHDEQYF
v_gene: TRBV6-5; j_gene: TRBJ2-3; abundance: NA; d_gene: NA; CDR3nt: TGTGCCAGCAGTTACTCGGAAGGGAAAGATACGCAGTATTTT; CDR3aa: CASSYSEGKDTQYF
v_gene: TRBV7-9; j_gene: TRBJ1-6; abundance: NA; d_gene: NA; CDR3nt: TGTGCCAGCAGCTCGACAGGACCGAGTAATTCACCCCTCCACTTT; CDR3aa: CASSSTGPSNSPLHF